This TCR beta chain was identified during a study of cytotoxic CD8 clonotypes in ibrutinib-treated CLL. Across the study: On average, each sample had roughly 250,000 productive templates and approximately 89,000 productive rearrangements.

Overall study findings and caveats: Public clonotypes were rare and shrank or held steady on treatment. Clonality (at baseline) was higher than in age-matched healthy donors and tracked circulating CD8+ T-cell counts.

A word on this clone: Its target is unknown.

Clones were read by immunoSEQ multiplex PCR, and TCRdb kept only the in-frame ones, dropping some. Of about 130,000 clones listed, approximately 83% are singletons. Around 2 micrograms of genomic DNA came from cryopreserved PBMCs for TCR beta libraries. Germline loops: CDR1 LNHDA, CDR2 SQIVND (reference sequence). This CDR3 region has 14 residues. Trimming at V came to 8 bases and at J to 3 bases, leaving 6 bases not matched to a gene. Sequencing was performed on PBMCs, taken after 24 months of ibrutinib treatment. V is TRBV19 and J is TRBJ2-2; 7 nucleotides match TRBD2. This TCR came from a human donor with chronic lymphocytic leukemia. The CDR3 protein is CASRSGAYTGELFF. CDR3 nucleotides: TGTGCCAGTCGGAGCGGGGCCTACACCGGGGAGCTGTTTTTT.